The 26 T cell receptor beta chains given below trace back to one sample, sequenced in a study of CD8+CD57+ T cells in acquired aplastic anemia. Genomic DNA acted as the template from which TCR beta VDJ combination and CDR3 sequence profiling were carried out. From the reads, TCRdb called clonotypes with MiXCR, one entry per CDR3 protein. The table includes roughly 500,000 distinct CDR3 sequences, over 25% detected once. Sequencing was done on patients that had shown CD8+CD57+ cell expansion by flow cytometry. The specimen was sorted CD4+, CD8+, or CD8+CD57+ T cells (not recorded which) from PBMCs. The receptors here all came from a human donor with aplastic anemia.

This clonotype was seen many times. The chain uses TRBV11-2 and TRBJ2-7, with D tentatively TRBD2 (5 bases). This CDR3 is built from 12 residues. V lost 5 bases to trimming and J lost 7 bases, with 12 bases between them. Germline lookup yields CDR1 SGHAT and CDR2 FQNNGV. CDR3 in DNA: TGTGCCAGCAGCCCAGAGAGGGAAGAGCAGTACTTC. Amino acid sequence: CASSPEREEQYF.

Note on this clonotype: Sequence at one end of the junction differs from germline and may be a read error. CDR3 in DNA: TGTGCCAGCAGCGCTAGCGGATACAATGAGCAGCTCTTC. Translated, it gives CASSASGYNEQLF. The chain couples TRBV7-3 to TRBJ2-1, with TRBD2 matching 7 bases. Germline V gene lookup returns CDR1 SGHTA and CDR2 FQGTGA. There are 13 residues in the CDR3.

In regard to this clonotype: Mismatch with germline at one junction end may stem from a read error. This chain uses TRBV7-9 with TRBJ1-1; maybe TRBD1 (5 bases). Per the germline V gene, CDR1 is SEHNR and CDR2 is FQNEAQ (reference sequence). The CDR3 is 14 amino acids. This chain's CDR3 is CPSSFRQGDTEAFF. CDR3 nucleotide sequence: TGTCCCAGCAGCTTTCGGCAGGGCGACACTGAAGCTTTCTTT.

The rearrangement joins TRBV19 to TRBJ2-2; 9 nucleotides align to TRBD2. This CDR3 spans 19 amino acids. After removal of 1 base from V and 0 bases from J, the junction contained 9 bases not matched to a gene. CDR1 and CDR2 (germline): LNHDA, SQIVND (reference sequence). The CDR3 region is CASSIVSGGTSSNTGELFF. The DNA for the CDR3 is TGTGCCAGTAGTATAGTTTCAGGCGGGACTAGCTCGAACACCGGGGAGCTGTTTTTT.

This clonotype was seen repeatedly, ten times or more. The J gene is TRBJ1-6, the V gene TRBV7-9; tentative D call: TRBD1 (6 bases). V gave up 6 bases and J gave up 8 bases, with 17 bases separating them. From germline, CDR1 is SEHNR and CDR2 FQNEAQ (reference sequence). This CDR3 region has 15 residues. CDR3 sequence reads: CASRRPTGSDSPLHF. CDR3 nucleotides: TGTGCCAGCAGACGACCGACAGGTTCGGATTCACCCCTCCACTTT.

The sample holds many counts of this clonotype. The V call is TRBV19, the J call TRBJ1-6; 11 nucleotides match TRBD1. V was clipped by 6 bases and J by 9 bases; unmatched bases: 7. CDR1 and CDR2 (germline): LNHDA, SQIVND (reference sequence). The CDR3 has 15 residues. This chain's CDR3 is CASRDRTGGRSPLHF. The CDR3, as DNA: TGTGCCAGTAGGGACAGGACAGGGGGCCGTTCACCCCTCCACTTT.

This clonotype has just a few counts. The chain combines TRBV29-1 with TRBJ2-1; D not certain. Trimming left V 6 bases short and J 7 bases short, with 7 bases between. CDR3 length equals 10 residues. Germline CDR1 SQVTM, CDR2 ANQGSEA. CDR3 loop: CSVFSNEQFF. As DNA, the CDR3 is TGCAGCGTCTTTTCTAATGAGCAGTTCTTC.

Regarding this clonotype: A much larger clone sits a single nucleotide away, making a read error possible. The chain recombines TRBV9 with TRBJ1-6; maybe TRBD1 (6 bases). V was cut by 0 bases and J by 8 bases, with 18 bases left in between. The CDR3 sequence is 17 residues long. Germline loops: CDR1 SGDLS, CDR2 YYNGEE. The CDR3 spells CASSVGPRGGLDSPLHF. CDR3 DNA sequence: TGTGCCAGCAGCGTAGGACCACGGGGGGGCCTCGATTCACCCCTCCACTTT.

This clonotype was seen only a few times. The V call is TRBV30, the J call TRBJ1-2; 7 bases fit TRBD1. The CDR3 extends over 13 amino acids. The germline V gene encodes CDR1 GTSNPN and CDR2 SVGIG (reference sequence). V gave up 1 base and J gave up 6 bases; unmatched junction bases: 5. In DNA form, the CDR3 reads TGTGCCTGGAGTGACAGGGGTCTAGATGGCTACACCTTC. Residues: CAWSDRGLDGYTF.

The chain couples TRBV6-1 to TRBJ2-7; no definite D call. The V gene lost 7 bases and the J gene lost 2 bases, with 9 bases spanning the gap. Germline CDR1 reads MNHNS; CDR2 reads SASEGT. This CDR3 contains 12 residues. The CDR3 loop reads CASMKWTYEQYF. CDR3 DNA: TGTGCCAGCATGAAGTGGACCTACGAGCAGTACTTC.

This chain links TRBV7-6 with TRBJ2-7, with D possibly being TRBD2 (6 bases). Between the trimmed V and J ends, which lost 6 bases and 2 bases, there was a span of 14 bases. This CDR3 has 14 residues. The germline CDR1 and CDR2 sequences are SGHVS and FNYEAQ. CDR3 in amino acids: CASSLTSFPYEQYF. The DNA for the CDR3 is TGTGCCAGCAGTCTAACTAGCTTCCCCTACGAGCAGTACTTC. The variable domain in full, completed from reference TRBV7-6 and TRBJ2-7, reads GAGVSQSPRYKVTKRGQDVALRCDPISGHVSLYWYRQALGQGPEFLTYFNYEAQQDKSGLPNDRFSAERPEGSISTLTIQRTEQRDSAMYRCASSLTSFPYEQYFGPGTRLTVT.

The V call is TRBV10-3, the J call TRBJ2-2, with D possibly TRBD2 on 6 matching bases. Trimming removed 11 bases from V and 6 bases from J, with 19 bases in between. From germline, CDR1 is ENHRY and CDR2 SYGVKD. The CDR3 is 14 residues long. The CDR3 is CACTPAGLAGELFF. The CDR3 DNA sequence: TGTGCCTGCACTCCTGCGGGGCTGGCCGGGGAGCTGTTTTTT.

Ten or more counts support this clonotype. The genes are TRBV9 and TRBJ2-5; D is perhaps TRBD2 (6 bases). Germline V lookup: CDR1 SGDLS, CDR2 YYNGEE. The CDR3 is made up of 15 amino acids. The germline V and J ends were trimmed by 0 bases and 1 base, with 10 bases remaining between them. The chain's CDR3 is CASSVGGDFQETQYF. As DNA, the CDR3 is TGTGCCAGCAGCGTAGGGGGGGACTTCCAAGAGACCCAGTACTTC.

The CDR3 here is CASSLGGRESNQPQHF. The CDR3 bases are TGTGCCAGCAGCTTAGGGGGCAGGGAGAGCAATCAGCCCCAGCATTTT. The chain carries TRBV7-2 and TRBJ1-5, with a possible D match to TRBD1 (5 bases). The CDR3 has 16 amino acids. V lost 1 base and J 1 base, leaving 11 bases between the germline ends. The germline CDR1 and CDR2 sequences are SGHTA and FQGNSA.

This sequence joins TRBV14 and TRBJ2-3; a weak D match, TRBD2 (7 bases). The germline V gene has CDR1 SGHDN and CDR2 FVKESK. The CDR3 spans 16 residues. Trimming took 3 bases from V and 5 from J, leaving 18 bases between them. The CDR3 bases are TGTGCCAGCAGCCACCCCTGGGGGGGGGCAAAAGATACGCAGTATTTT. Translation gives CASSHPWGGAKDTQYF.

The chain recombines TRBV25-1 with TRBJ2-3; the D gene is possibly TRBD2 (6 bases). The CDR3 consists of 13 residues. V was pared by 6 bases and J by 4 bases, with 11 bases between. CDR1 and CDR2 (germline): MGHDK, SYGVNS. The CDR3 bases are TGTGCCAGCAGGCGGGACGTCTCAGATACGCAGTATTTT. Translated, it gives CASRRDVSDTQYF.

This rearrangement joins TRBV27 to TRBJ1-1, with D maybe TRBD1 (5 bases). The V end was cut by 0 bases, the J end by 1 base, with 12 bases between. The germline gives CDR1 MNHEY, CDR2 SMNVEV (reference sequence). The CDR3 sequence is 16 residues long. The CDR3 here is CASSLSMGGSNTEAFF. In DNA form, the CDR3 reads TGTGCCAGCAGTTTATCGATGGGGGGATCGAACACTGAAGCTTTCTTT.

Ten or more counts support this clonotype. The J gene is TRBJ1-4, the V gene TRBV7-6; a possible D gene is TRBD1 (5 bases). Germline V CDR1 and CDR2: SGHVS, FNYEAQ. V lost 3 bases and J lost 4, with 12 bases in between. The CDR3 runs to 15 residues. The CDR3 DNA reads as TGTGCCAGCAGCTTCGGGACTGGCGATAATGAAAAACTGTTTTTT. Encoded protein: CASSFGTGDNEKLFF. Full variable domain (rest looked up from reference TRBV7-6 and TRBJ1-4): GAGVSQSPRYKVTKRGQDVALRCDPISGHVSLYWYRQALGQGPEFLTYFNYEAQQDKSGLPNDRFSAERPEGSISTLTIQRTEQRDSAMYRCASSFGTGDNEKLFFGSGTQLSVL.

This clonotype was counted many times. One junction end does not reproduce the germline sequence, and a read error may be involved. J is TRBJ2-3 and V is TRBV7-9; D remains ambiguous. Germline loops: CDR1 SEHNR, CDR2 FQNEAQ (reference sequence). This CDR3 comprises 13 residues. This CDR3 reads CASSFDRTDTQYF. The DNA of the CDR3 is TGCGCCAGCAGCTTTGACCGGACAGATACGCAGTATTTT.

This clonotype was seen at least ten times. The V gene is TRBV7-8, the J gene TRBJ1-1, with D possibly matching TRBD1 (6 bases). Germline CDR1 and CDR2: SGHVS and FQNEAQ. Trimming shortened V by 5 bases and J by 8 bases, and 12 bases separated the two germline ends. CDR3 length equals 12 residues. The CDR3 sequence is CASSPLDREAFF. In DNA, the CDR3 is TGTGCCAGCAGCCCCCTAGACAGGGAAGCTTTCTTT. The complete variable domain, with remaining parts taken from reference TRBV7-8 and TRBJ1-1, reads GAGVSQSPRYKVAKRGQDVALRCDPISGHVSLFWYQQALGQGPEFLTYFQNEAQLDKSGLPSDRFFAERPEGSVSTLKIQRTQQEDSAVYLCASSPLDREAFFGQGTRLTVV.

V is TRBV24-1 and J is TRBJ2-3; D might be TRBD1 (5 bases). V dropped 5 bases and J dropped 2 bases, with 7 bases sitting between them. The CDR3 has 13 amino acids. Germline CDR1 is KGHDR and CDR2 is SFDVKD. In nucleotides, the CDR3 is TGTGCCACCAGTGTAGGACACACAGATACGCAGTATTTT. This translates into CATSVGHTDTQYF.

The rearrangement uses TRBV2 and TRBJ1-5, with D maybe TRBD1 (6 bases). Germline lookup yields CDR1 SNHLY and CDR2 FYNNEI. Trimming cost V 4 bases and J 5 bases, with 6 bases left between them. The CDR3 is 12 residues long. Here the CDR3 reads CASSGQDQPQHF. The DNA for the CDR3 is TGTGCCAGCAGTGGACAGGATCAGCCCCAGCATTTT.

This clonotype was observed at least ten times. The gene calls are TRBV7-3 and TRBJ2-3; tentatively, D is TRBD1 or TRBD2 (5 bases each). The germline CDR1 and CDR2 sequences are SGHTA and FQGTGA. V was pared by 3 bases and J by 3 bases, with 10 bases between. This CDR3 has 14 residues. In DNA, the CDR3 is TGTGCCAGCAGCTTGAGGGGACCGACAGATACGCAGTATTTT. It translates to CASSLRGPTDTQYF.

As regards this clonotype: The CDR3 carries no conserved terminal phenylalanine or tryptophan, so it likely arises from a read error. The rearrangement uses TRBV20-1 and TRBJ2-7, with D possibly matching TRBD2 (6 bases). Trimming took off 5 bases at V and 1 base at J, with 24 bases between the two ends. CDR3 length: 17 amino acids. Germline values: CDR1 DFQATT, CDR2 SNEGSKA (reference sequence). The CDR3 sequence: CSARKGKTSPFSYEQYS. The CDR3 DNA reads as TGCAGTGCTCGAAAGGGAAAGACTAGTCCGTTTTCCTACGAGCAGTACTCC.

This clonotype was recorded many times. The rearrangement joins TRBV20-1 to TRBJ1-3, with D unclear. Deletions cut 0 bases from V and 2 bases from J, with 5 bases between. The CDR3 has 13 residues. Germline V gives CDR1 DFQATT, CDR2 SNEGSKA (reference sequence). The CDR3 nucleotides read TGCAGTGCTAGAGAAGGGACTGGAAACACCATATATTTT. Protein: CSAREGTGNTIYF.

The V and J genes are TRBV5-1 and TRBJ1-1, with TRBD1 identical over 7 bases. This CDR3 region has 15 residues. From germline, CDR1 is SGHRS and CDR2 YFSETQ. Trimming removed 4 bases from V and 1 base from J; junction bases left unmatched: 7. This CDR3 reads CASSITTGPNTEAFF. The CDR3 DNA is TGCGCCAGCAGCATCACGACAGGGCCGAACACTGAAGCTTTCTTT. Full variable domain (missing parts from reference TRBV5-1 and TRBJ1-1): KAGVTQTPRYLIKTRGQQVTLSCSPISGHRSVSWYQQTPGQGLQFLFEYFSETQRNKGNFPGRFSGRQFSNSRSEMNVSTLELGDSALYLCASSITTGPNTEAFFGQGTRLTVV.